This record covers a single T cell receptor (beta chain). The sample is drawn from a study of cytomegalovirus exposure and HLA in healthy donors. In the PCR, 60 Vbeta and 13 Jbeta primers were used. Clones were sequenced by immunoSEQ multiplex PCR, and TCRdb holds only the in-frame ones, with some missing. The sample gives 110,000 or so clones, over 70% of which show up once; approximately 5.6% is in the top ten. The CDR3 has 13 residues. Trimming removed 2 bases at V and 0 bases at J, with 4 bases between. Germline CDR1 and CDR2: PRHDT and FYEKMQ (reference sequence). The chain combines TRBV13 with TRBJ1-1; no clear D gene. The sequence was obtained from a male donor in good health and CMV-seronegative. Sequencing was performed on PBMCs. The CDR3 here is CASSLLMNTEAFF. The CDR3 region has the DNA TGTGCCAGCAGCTTATTAATGAACACTGAAGCTTTCTTT.